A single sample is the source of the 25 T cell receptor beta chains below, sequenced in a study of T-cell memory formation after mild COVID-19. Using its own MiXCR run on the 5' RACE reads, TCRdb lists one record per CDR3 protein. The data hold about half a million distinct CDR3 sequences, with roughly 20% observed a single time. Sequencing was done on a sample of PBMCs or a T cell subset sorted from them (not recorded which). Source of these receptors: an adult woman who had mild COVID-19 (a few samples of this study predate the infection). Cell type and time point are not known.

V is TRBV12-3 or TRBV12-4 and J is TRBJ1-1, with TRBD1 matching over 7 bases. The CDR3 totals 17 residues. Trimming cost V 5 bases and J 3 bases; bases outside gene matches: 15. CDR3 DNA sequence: TGTGCCAGCAGTCCTTTTGAGGGGGCGCGGGGGGACACTGAAGCTTTCTTT. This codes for CASSPFEGARGDTEAFF.

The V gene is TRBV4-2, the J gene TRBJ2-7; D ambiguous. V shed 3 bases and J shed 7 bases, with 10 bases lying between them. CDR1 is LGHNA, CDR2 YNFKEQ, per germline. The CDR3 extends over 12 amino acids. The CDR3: CASSHPYEEQYF. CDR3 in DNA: TGTGCCAGCAGCCATCCCTACGAGGAGCAGTACTTC.

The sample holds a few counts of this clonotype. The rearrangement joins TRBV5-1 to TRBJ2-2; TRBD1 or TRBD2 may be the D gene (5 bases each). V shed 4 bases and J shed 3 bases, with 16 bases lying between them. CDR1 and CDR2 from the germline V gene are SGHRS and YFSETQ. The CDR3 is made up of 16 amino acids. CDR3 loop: CASSLLGTEDTGELFF. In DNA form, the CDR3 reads TGCGCCAGCAGCCTGCTTGGGACGGAAGACACCGGGGAGCTGTTTTTT.

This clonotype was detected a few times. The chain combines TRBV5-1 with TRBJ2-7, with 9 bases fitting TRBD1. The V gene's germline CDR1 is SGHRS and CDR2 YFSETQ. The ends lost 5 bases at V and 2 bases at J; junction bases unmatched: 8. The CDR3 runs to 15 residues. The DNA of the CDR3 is TGCGCCAGCAGTTCCACCGGGACAGGGCCCTACGAGCAGTACTTC. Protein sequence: CASSSTGTGPYEQYF. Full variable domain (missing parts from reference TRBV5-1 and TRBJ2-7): KAGVTQTPRYLIKTRGQQVTLSCSPISGHRSVSWYQQTPGQGLQFLFEYFSETQRNKGNFPGRFSGRQFSNSRSEMNVSTLELGDSALYLCASSSTGTGPYEQYFGPGTRLTVT.

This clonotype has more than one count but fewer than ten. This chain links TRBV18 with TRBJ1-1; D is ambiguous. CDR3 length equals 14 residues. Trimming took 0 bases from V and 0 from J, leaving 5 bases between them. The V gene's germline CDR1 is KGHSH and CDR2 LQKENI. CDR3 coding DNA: TGTGCCAGCTCACCACCCAGACTGAACACTGAAGCTTTCTTT. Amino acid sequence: CASSPPRLNTEAFF.

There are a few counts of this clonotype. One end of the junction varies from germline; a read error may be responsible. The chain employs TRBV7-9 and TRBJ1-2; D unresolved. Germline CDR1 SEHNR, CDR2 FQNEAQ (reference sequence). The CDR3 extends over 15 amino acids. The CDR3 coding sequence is TGTGCCAGCAGCTTATTAGGACGGAGTGAGTGGGGAAATGTCTTC. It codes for CASSLLGRSEWGNVF.

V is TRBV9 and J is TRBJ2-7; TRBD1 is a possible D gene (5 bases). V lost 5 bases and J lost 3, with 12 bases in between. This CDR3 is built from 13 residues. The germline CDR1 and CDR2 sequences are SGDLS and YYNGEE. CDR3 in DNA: TGTGCCAGCAGTCCAGACAGTAACTACGAGCAGTACTTC. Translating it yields CASSPDSNYEQYF.

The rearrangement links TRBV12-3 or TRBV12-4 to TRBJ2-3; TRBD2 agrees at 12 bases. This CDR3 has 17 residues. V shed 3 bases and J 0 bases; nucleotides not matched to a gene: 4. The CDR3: CASSFLGLAGSTDTQYF. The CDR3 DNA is TGTGCCAGCAGTTTCCTCGGACTAGCGGGGAGCACAGATACGCAGTATTTT.

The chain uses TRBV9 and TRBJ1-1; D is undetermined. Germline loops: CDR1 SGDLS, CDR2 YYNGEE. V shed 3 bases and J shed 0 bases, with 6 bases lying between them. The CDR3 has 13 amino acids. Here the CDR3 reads CASSAWLNTEAFF. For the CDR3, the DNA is TGTGCCAGCAGCGCCTGGCTGAACACTGAAGCTTTCTTT.

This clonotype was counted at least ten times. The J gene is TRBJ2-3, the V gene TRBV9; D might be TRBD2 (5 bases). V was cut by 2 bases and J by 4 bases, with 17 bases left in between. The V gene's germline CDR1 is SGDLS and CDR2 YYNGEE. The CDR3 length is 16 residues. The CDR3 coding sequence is TGTGCCAGCAGCGTGCGGGCGGTCGGAGGCGCAGATACGCAGTATTTT. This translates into CASSVRAVGGADTQYF.

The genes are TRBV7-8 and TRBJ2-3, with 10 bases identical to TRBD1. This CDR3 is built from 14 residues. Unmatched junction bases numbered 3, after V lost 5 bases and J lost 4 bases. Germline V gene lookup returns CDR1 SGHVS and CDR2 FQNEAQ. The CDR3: CASSTGTGADTQYF. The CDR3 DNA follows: TGTGCCAGCAGCACCGGGACAGGGGCAGATACGCAGTATTTT.

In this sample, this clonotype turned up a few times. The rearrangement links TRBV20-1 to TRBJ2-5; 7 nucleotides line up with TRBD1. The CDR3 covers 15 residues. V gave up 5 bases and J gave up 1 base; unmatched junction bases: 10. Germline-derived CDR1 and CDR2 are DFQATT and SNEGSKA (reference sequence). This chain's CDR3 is CSARRGRLIQETQYF. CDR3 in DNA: TGCAGTGCTCGTAGGGGGCGACTAATCCAAGAGACCCAGTACTTC.

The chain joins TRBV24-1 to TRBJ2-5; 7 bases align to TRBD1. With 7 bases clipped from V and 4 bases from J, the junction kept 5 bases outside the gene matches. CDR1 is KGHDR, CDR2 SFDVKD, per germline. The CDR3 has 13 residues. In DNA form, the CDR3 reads TGTGCCACCAGACAGGGGATTTCAGAGACCCAGTACTTC. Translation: CATRQGISETQYF.

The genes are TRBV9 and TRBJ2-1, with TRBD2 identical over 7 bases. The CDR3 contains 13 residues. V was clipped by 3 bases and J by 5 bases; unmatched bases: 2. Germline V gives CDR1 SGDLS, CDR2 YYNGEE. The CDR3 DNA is TGTGCCAGCAGCGCCGGGGGGAACAATGAGCAGTTCTTC. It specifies CASSAGGNNEQFF.

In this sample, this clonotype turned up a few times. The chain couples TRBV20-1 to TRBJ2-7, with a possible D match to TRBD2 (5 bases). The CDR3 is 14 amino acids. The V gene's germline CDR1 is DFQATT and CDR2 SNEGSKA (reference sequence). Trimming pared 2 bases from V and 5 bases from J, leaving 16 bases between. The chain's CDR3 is CSARPTRGGHEQYF. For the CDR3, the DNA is TGCAGTGCTAGACCTACACGAGGAGGTCACGAGCAGTACTTC.

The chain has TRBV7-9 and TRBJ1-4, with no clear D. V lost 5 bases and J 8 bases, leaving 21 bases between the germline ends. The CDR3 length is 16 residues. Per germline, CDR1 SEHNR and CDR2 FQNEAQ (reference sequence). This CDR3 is CASSPTLVPSGEKLFF. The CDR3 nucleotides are TGTGCCAGCAGCCCTACCTTGGTCCCATCTGGGGAAAAACTGTTTTTT.

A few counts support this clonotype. The CDR3 loop reads CSVLDWEYYNEQFF. The CDR3 nucleotides are TGCAGCGTCTTGGACTGGGAATACTACAATGAGCAGTTCTTC. This chain joins TRBV29-1 and TRBJ2-1; tentative D call: TRBD2 (5 bases). Germline-derived CDR1 and CDR2 are SQVTM and ANQGSEA. Trimming removed 6 bases at V and 3 bases at J, with 15 bases between. CDR3 size: 14 residues.

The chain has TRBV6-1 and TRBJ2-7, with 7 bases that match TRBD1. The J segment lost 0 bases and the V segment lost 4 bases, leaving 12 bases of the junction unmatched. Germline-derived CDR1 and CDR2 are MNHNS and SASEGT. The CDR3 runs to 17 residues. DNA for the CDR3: TGTGCCAGCAGTGGCGGCAAACAGGGGCTGGCCTCCTACGAGCAGTACTTC. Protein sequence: CASSGGKQGLASYEQYF.

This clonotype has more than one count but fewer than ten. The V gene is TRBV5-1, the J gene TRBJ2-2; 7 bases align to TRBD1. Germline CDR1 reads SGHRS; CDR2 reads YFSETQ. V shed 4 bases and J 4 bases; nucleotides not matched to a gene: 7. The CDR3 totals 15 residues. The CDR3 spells CASSNRQGSTGELFF. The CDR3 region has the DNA TGCGCCAGCAGCAACCGACAGGGATCCACCGGGGAGCTGTTTTTT. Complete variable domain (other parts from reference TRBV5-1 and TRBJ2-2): KAGVTQTPRYLIKTRGQQVTLSCSPISGHRSVSWYQQTPGQGLQFLFEYFSETQRNKGNFPGRFSGRQFSNSRSEMNVSTLELGDSALYLCASSNRQGSTGELFFGEGSRLTVL.

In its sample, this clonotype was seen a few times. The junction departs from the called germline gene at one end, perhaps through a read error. Here the CDR3 DNA reads TGTGCTAGCAGCTTATTCTTGGGCAATGAGCAGTTCTTC. Its protein is CASSLFLGNEQFF. The chain combines TRBV7-7 with TRBJ2-1; D unresolved. The germline V gene encodes CDR1 SSHAT and CDR2 FNYEAQ (reference sequence). The CDR3 covers 13 residues.

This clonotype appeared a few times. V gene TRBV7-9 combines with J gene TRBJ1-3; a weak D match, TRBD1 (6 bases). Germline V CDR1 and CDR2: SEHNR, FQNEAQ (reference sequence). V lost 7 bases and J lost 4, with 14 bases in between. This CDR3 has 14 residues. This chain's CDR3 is CASTSGGPGNTIYF. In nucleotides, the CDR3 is TGTGCCAGCACCTCCGGGGGGCCGGGAAACACCATATATTTT.

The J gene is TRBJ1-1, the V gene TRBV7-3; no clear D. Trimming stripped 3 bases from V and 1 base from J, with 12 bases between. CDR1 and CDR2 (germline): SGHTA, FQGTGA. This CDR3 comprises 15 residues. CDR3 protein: CASSFIREKNTEAFF. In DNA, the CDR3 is TGTGCCAGCAGCTTTATAAGGGAAAAGAACACTGAAGCTTTCTTT.

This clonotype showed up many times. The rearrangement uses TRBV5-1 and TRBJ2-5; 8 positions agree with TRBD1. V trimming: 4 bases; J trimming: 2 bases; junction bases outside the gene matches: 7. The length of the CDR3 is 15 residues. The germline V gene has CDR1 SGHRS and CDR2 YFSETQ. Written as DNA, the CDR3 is TGCGCCAGCAGCACAGGGGGACAGAATCAAGAGACCCAGTACTTC. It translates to CASSTGGQNQETQYF.

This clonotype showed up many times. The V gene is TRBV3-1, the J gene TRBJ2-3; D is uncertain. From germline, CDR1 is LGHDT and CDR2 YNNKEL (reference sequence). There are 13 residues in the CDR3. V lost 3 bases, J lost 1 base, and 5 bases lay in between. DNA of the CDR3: TGTGCCAGCAGCCATGGGGGCACAGATACGCAGTATTTT. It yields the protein CASSHGGTDTQYF.

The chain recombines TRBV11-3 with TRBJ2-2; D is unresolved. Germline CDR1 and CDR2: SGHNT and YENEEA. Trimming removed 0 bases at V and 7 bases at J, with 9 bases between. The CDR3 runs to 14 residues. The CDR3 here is CASSLEGFSGELFF. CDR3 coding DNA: TGTGCCAGCAGCTTAGAAGGGTTCAGCGGGGAGCTGTTTTTT. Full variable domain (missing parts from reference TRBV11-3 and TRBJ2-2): EAGVVQSPRYKIIEKKQPVAFWCNPISGHNTLYWYLQNLGQGPELLIRYENEEAVDDSQLPKDRFSAERLKGVDSTLKIQPAELGDSAVYLCASSLEGFSGELFFGEGSRLTVL.